The source of this T cell receptor beta chain is a study of shared clonotypes between healthy human individuals. Study-level results: Naive subsets generally exceeded memory subsets in estimated richness.

In the original analysis: Filtering was not the same, since immunoSEQ gave junction-only sequences without quality scores. Repertoires were generated with immunoSEQ multiplex PCR, while TCRdb's copy carries only in-frame clones and drops some. V and J calls and clone size are given by that table; D and trimming were obtained from the DNA. The repertoire holds around 1.5 million clones, with approximately 98% as singletons. Trimming removed 2 bases at V and 9 bases at J, with 14 bases between. CDR1 is SSHAT, CDR2 FNYEAQ, per germline (reference sequence). The CDR3 has 14 amino acids. Naive CD45RA+ and memory CD45RA-negative subsets were split from CD4+ cells. Worth noting for this clone: Its antigen remains unknown.

The V gene is TRBV7-7, the J gene TRBJ2-1, with D possibly being TRBD1 or TRBD2 (6 bases each). Input material: naive CD4+ T cells sorted from blood. Subset defined: CD45RA+ positively selected. This clonotype originated in a man younger than 40 in good health. The CDR3 loop is CASSLKAGGGEQFF. CDR3 coding DNA: TGTGCCAGCAGCTTAAAGGCCGGGGGCGGTGAGCAGTTCTTC.